The source of this TCR beta chain is a study of blood T cells in healthy people across ages. Study-wide points: Both higher diversity and more naive CD4+ cells marked long-lived donors when set against aged donors.

A word on this clonotype: The antigen remains unidentified.

CDR1 is SGDLS, CDR2 YYNGEE, per germline. The V end was cut by 4 bases, the J end by 0 bases, with 15 bases between. This CDR3 spans 16 amino acids. It was with a sample-barcoded 5' primer and a J-beta primer mix that a second PCR of about 6 to 12 cycles was run. TCRdb redid the calling of the 5' RACE reads with MiXCR, one entry per CDR3 protein. Altogether more than 1 million distinct CDR3 sequences are present, 45% being singletons, with the ten largest covering approximately 17%. The TCR originated in an older woman in good health. Specimen: blood. J is TRBJ2-3 and V is TRBV9; tentative D call: TRBD2 (5 bases). The CDR3 region is CASSPGVAVSTDTQYF. The CDR3 bases are TGTGCCAGCAGCCCCGGGGTGGCGGTTAGCACAGATACGCAGTATTTT. The full variable domain, completed using reference TRBV9 and TRBJ2-3, is DSGVTQTPKHLITATGQRVTLRCSPRSGDLSVYWYQQSLDQGLQFLIQYYNGEERAKGNILERFSAQQFPDLHSELNLSSLELGDSALYFCASSPGVAVSTDTQYFGPGTRLTVL.